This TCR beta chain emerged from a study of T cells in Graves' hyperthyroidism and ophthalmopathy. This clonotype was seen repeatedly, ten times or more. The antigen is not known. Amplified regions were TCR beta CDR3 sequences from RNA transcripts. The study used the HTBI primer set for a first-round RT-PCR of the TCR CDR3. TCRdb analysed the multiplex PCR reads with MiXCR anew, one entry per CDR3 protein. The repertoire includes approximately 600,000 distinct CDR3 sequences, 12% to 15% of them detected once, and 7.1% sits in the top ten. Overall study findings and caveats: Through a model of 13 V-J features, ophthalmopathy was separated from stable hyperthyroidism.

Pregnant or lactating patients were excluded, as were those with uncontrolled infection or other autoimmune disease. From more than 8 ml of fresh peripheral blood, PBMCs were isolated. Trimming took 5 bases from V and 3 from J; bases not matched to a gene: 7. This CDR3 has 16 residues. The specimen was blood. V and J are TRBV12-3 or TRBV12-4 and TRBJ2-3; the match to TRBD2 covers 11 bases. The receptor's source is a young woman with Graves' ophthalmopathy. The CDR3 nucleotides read TGTGCCAGCAGTCAGAGACTAGCGGGAACTACAGATACGCAGTATTTT. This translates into CASSQRLAGTTDTQYF.